This T cell receptor (beta chain) was sequenced during a study of metastatic and nonmetastatic thyroid tumors. TCRdb reprocessed the PCR reads using MiXCR. In the table there are 22,000 or so clones, around 15% of which are singletons. Germline V gene data show CDR1 as MNHEY and CDR2 as SVGEGT. V lost 6 bases, J lost 6 bases, and 18 bases lay in between. The CDR3 loop spans 15 amino acids. Thyroid surgery took place with no prior treatment in any patient. This clone came up many times. This TCR derives from a female donor with papillary thyroid cancer or a benign thyroid nodule (not recorded which). Some clones in this sample may be carry-over from other donors' samples. Sequencing used blood. The chain links TRBV6-2 or TRBV6-3 to TRBJ2-1, with D possibly TRBD2 on 5 matching bases. The CDR3 spells CASRKIGGPPNEQFF. The CDR3 DNA sequence: TGTGCCAGCAGGAAAATAGGCGGGCCACCCAATGAGCAGTTCTTC.